This TCR beta chain is from a study of post-analysis software for immune sequencing data. Across the whole study: Clinical courses comprised relapsing-remitting, secondary progressive and progressive-relapsing multiple sclerosis. Study conclusions and caveats: Significantly lower normalized Chao1 diversity was seen in multiple sclerosis patients than in controls. There were about five TRBV segments more frequent in patients than controls, and TRBV5-6, TRBV5-1 and TRBV20-1 were among them. Co-batched samples clustered tightly together by F measure.

V shed 1 base and J shed 9 bases, with 17 bases lying between them. The CDR3 runs 15 residues. Every TCR beta cDNA library bore unique molecular identifiers. Input populations of roughly 0.85 to 11 million T cells gave rise to around 480,000 cDNA molecules. One entry per CDR3 protein, called by TCRdb with MiXCR from the PCR reads. The sample carries roughly 570,000 distinct CDR3 sequences, 34% recorded once. About this clonotype itself: The antigen is undetermined.

The chain carries TRBV12-3 or TRBV12-4 and TRBJ2-3; D unclear. The TCR was taken from a girl aged 2 to 17 with multiple sclerosis. The sample consisted of blood. CDR3 nucleotide sequence: TGTGCCAGCAGTTTAGATGGGCCTCAATCGCGGACGCAGTATTTT. The encoded protein is CASSLDGPQSRTQYF.